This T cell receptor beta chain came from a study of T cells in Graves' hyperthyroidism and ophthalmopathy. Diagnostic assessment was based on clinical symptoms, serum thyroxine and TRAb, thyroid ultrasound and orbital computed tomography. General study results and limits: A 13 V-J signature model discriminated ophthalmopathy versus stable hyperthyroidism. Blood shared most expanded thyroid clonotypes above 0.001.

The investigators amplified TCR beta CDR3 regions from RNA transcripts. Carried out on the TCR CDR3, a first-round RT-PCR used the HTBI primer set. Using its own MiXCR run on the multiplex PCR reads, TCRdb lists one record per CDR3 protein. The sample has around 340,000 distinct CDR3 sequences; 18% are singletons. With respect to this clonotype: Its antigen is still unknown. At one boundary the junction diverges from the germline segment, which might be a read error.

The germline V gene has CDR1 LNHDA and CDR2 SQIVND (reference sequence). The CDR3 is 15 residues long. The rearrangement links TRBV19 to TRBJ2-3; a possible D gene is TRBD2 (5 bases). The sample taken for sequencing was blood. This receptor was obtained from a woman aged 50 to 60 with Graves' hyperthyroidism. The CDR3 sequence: CASSLELAYEDTQYF. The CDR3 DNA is TGTGCCAGTAGTCTAGAGCTAGCCTACGAGGATACGCAGTATTTT.